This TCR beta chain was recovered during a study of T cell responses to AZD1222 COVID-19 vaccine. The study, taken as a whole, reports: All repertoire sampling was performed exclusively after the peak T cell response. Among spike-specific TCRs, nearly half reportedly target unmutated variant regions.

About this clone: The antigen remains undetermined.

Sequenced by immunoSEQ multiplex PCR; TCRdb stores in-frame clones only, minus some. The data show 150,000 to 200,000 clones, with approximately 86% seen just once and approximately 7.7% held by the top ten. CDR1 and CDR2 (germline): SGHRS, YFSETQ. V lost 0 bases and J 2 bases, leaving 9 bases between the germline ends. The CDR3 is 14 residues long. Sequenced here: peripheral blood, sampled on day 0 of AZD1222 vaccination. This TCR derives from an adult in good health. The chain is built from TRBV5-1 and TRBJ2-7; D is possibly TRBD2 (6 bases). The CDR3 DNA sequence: TGCGCCAGCAGCTTGGATAGCGGCCCCTACGAGCAGTACTTC. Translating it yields CASSLDSGPYEQYF. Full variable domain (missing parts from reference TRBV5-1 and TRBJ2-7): KAGVTQTPRYLIKTRGQQVTLSCSPISGHRSVSWYQQTPGQGLQFLFEYFSETQRNKGNFPGRFSGRQFSNSRSEMNVSTLELGDSALYLCASSLDSGPYEQYFGPGTRLTVT.